A selection of T cell receptor beta chains follows, all from one sample in a study of blood T cell repertoires in COVID-19. Here immunoSEQ multiplex PCR was the method, and the copy in TCRdb shows in-frame clones only, minus some. The profile covers over 55,000 clones, with around four fifths appearing a single time and about two fifths taken by the ten largest. Source material: peripheral blood. The receptors were sampled from a human donor in a cohort sampled during active COVID-19. Each CDR3 is given with its conserved first and last residue. Size values are once, few and many counts, or a class for expanded clones, and some rows have none.

J: TRBJ2-2; V: TRBV11-2; size: .; CDR3: CASSLDPGSGELFF
J: TRBJ2-1; V: TRBV27; size: .; CDR3: CASGPRDIRGDNEQFF
J: TRBJ1-6; V: TRBV6-5; size: few; CDR3: CASSYPGNSPLHF
J: TRBJ2-5; V: TRBV2; size: .; CDR3: CASSSGRGGLQETQYF
J: TRBJ2-1; V: TRBV4-1; size: .; CDR3: CASSQIGASVSYNEQFF
J: TRBJ2-5; V: TRBV5-4; size: .; CDR3: CASSLAASEETQYF
J: TRBJ2-5; V: TRBV2; size: once; CDR3: CASSEGLPPGTQYF
J: TRBJ1-4; V: TRBV4-1; size: few; CDR3: CASSQPQGLASQYEKLFF
J: TRBJ2-7; V: TRBV7-2; size: .; CDR3: CASTLDRGPYEQYF
J: TRBJ1-1; V: TRBV5-4; size: once; CDR3: CASSWRDRGRTEAFF
J: TRBJ2-7; V: TRBV7-9; size: .; CDR3: CASSLAGGPIYEQYF
J: TRBJ2-7; V: TRBV7-8; size: .; CDR3: CASSSPPSGLSYEQYF
J: TRBJ1-1; V: TRBV7-9; size: .; CDR3: CASSLALANTEAFF
J: TRBJ2-7; V: TRBV6-5; size: .; CDR3: CASSYKMGQTSYEQYF
J: TRBJ2-1; V: TRBV2; size: .; CDR3: CASGLASSYNEQFF
J: TRBJ2-2; V: TRBV27; size: .; CDR3: CASKRAGDGGELFF
J: TRBJ2-3; V: TRBV24-1; size: .; CDR3: CATSDDSGGATDTQYF
J: TRBJ1-6; V: TRBV30; size: few; CDR3: CAWSGEGHSPLHF
J: TRBJ1-4; V: TRBV28; size: .; CDR3: CASSLQGAQYANEKLFF
J: TRBJ2-7; V: TRBV24-1; size: .; CDR3: CATSLGAANEQYF
J: TRBJ2-7; V: TRBV28; size: few; CDR3: CASSYLRGSYEQYF
J: TRBJ2-7; V: TRBV5-1; size: .; CDR3: CASSPRGLAGEISYEQYF
J: TRBJ1-6; V: TRBV10-3; size: .; CDR3: CAIRTGGSYNSPLHF
J: TRBJ2-7; V: TRBV4-1; size: .; CDR3: CASSQYRSSHEQYF
J: TRBJ1-1; V: TRBV10-1; size: few; CDR3: CASSAPQGFINNTEAFF
J: TRBJ2-1; V: TRBV5-1; size: .; CDR3: CASSWGLRRDEQFF
J: TRBJ1-1; V: TRBV3-1/TRBV3-2; size: .; CDR3: CASSPLLNTEAFF
J: TRBJ2-7; V: TRBV6-5; size: .; CDR3: CASTGQTYEQYF
J: TRBJ2-2; V: TRBV3-1/TRBV3-2; size: .; CDR3: CASSQEIFWQGTMFF
J: TRBJ2-3; V: TRBV19; size: .; CDR3: CASSETSGGTHTDTQYF
J: TRBJ1-1; V: TRBV19; size: .; CDR3: CASSPTPGQGMRTEAFF
J: TRBJ2-1; V: TRBV6-1; size: .; CDR3: CASSENSGRVLNEQFF
J: TRBJ1-2; V: TRBV4-1; size: .; CDR3: CASSQVSWAYGYTF
J: TRBJ2-1; V: TRBV7-9; size: .; CDR3: CASSLLAGGPLDEQFF
J: TRBJ2-5; V: TRBV19; size: .; CDR3: CASSPGGGGQETQYF
J: TRBJ1-1; V: TRBV14; size: .; CDR3: CASSQRTGEYQAFF
J: TRBJ2-3; V: TRBV7-3; size: .; CDR3: CASSLGGTQYF
J: TRBJ1-2; V: TRBV7-2; size: .; CDR3: CASSSSSRYGYTF
J: TRBJ2-1; V: TRBV5-1; size: .; CDR3: CASSTGDTREQFF
J: TRBJ1-6; V: TRBV7-2; size: few; CDR3: CASSIGQSYNSPLHF
J: TRBJ2-7; V: TRBV4-1; size: .; CDR3: CASSQDPGRDRDEQYF